What follows describes a single TCR beta chain. Its specificity is not known. Second-dose groups at about 4 or about 12 weeks were pooled. Libraries were prepared by immunoSEQ multiplex PCR; TCRdb keeps only in-frame clonotypes and omits some of them. The sample lists around 160,000 clones; around 90% were seen once. This specimen belongs to a study of T cell responses to AZD1222 COVID-19 vaccine. Study outcomes and limitations: The reported proportion of spike-specific TCRs targeting unmutated variant regions was nearly half. Spike-specific TCR breadth and depth were elevated following two AZD1222 doses. Repertoires were obtained solely post-peak T cell response.

The sequence came from an adult who received the AZD1222 COVID-19 vaccine. The sample in question was peripheral blood, obtained 28 days after the second AZD1222 dose.

The CDR3 DNA reads as TGTGCCAGCAGTTTCCTCAACACCGGGGAGCTGTTTTTT. It translates to CASSFLNTGELFF. The V and J genes are TRBV27 and TRBJ2-2, with D hard to call. V lost 3 bases to trimming and J lost 2 bases, with 4 bases between them. The germline V gene encodes CDR1 MNHEY and CDR2 SMNVEV (reference sequence). CDR3 length equals 13 residues.